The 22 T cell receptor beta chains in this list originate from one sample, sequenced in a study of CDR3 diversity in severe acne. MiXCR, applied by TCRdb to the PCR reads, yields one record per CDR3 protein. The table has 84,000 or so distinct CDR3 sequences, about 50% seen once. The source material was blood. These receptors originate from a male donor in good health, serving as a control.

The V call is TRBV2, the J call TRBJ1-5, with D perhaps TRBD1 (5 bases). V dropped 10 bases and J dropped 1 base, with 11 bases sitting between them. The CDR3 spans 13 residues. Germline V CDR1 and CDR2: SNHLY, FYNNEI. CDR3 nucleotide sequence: TGTGCCACCGCTCGACAGAGCAATCAGCCCCAGCATTTT. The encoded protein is CATARQSNQPQHF.

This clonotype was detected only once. The CDR3 reads CSARDEGAEPNEQYF. As DNA, the CDR3 is TGCAGTGCTAGAGATGAGGGAGCGGAACCCAACGAGCAGTACTTC. This chain joins TRBV20-1 and TRBJ2-7; D may be TRBD2 (5 bases). The germline V and J ends were trimmed by 0 bases and 5 bases, with 17 bases remaining between them. This CDR3 spans 15 amino acids. Germline V CDR1 and CDR2: DFQATT, SNEGSKA (reference sequence).

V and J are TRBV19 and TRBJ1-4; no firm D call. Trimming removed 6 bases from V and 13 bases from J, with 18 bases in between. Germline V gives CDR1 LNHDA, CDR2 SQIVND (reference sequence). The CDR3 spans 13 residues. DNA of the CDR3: TGTGCCAGTAGCATCCCGGGGAATGGCGGACTGTTTTTT. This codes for CASSIPGNGGLFF.

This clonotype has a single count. CDR3 nucleotide sequence: TGCAGCGTTGAAGAGGTCGGGCGAGAGGAGCAGTACTTC. Amino acid sequence: CSVEEVGREEQYF. The V call is TRBV29-1, the J call TRBJ2-7; no clear D. CDR1 is SQVTM and CDR2 is ANQGSEA in the germline V gene. Trimming cost V 0 bases and J 7 bases, with 13 bases left between them. CDR3 size: 13 residues.

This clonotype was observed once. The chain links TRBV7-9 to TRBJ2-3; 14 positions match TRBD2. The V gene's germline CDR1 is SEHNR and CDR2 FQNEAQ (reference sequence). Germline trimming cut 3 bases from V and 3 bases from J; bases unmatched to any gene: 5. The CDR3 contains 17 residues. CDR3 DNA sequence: TGTGCCAGCAGCTTGGGACTAGCGGGAGACCGTACAGATACGCAGTATTTT. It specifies CASSLGLAGDRTDTQYF.

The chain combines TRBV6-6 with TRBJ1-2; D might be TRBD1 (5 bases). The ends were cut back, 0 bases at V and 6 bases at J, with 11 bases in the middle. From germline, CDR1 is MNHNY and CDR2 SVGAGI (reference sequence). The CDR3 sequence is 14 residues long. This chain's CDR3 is CASSYSAGSDGYTF. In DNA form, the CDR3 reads TGTGCCAGCAGTTACTCGGCAGGGTCGGATGGCTACACCTTC.

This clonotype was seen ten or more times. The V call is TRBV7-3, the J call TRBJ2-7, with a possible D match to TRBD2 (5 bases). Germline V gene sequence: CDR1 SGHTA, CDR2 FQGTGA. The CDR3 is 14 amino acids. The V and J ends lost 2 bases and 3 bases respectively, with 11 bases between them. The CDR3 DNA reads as TGTGCCAGCAGCTTAGGGCCTAGCAGCTACGAGCAGTACTTC. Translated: CASSLGPSSYEQYF. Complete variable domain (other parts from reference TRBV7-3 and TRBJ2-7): GAGVSQTPSNKVTEKGKYVELRCDPISGHTALYWYRQSLGQGPEFLIYFQGTGAADDSGLPNDRFFAVRPEGSVSTLKIQRTERGDSAVYLCASSLGPSSYEQYFGPGTRLTVT.

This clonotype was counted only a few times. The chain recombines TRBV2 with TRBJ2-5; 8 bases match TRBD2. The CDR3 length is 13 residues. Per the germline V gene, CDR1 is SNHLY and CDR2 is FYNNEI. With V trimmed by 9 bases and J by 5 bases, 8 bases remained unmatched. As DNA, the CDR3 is TGTGCCAGTAGCGGGACGGGGTTGGAGACCCAGTACTTC. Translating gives CASSGTGLETQYF.

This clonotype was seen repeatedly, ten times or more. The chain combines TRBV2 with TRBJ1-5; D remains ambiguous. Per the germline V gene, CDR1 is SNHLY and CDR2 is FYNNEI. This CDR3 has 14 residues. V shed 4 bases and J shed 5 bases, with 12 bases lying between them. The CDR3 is CASSGAAGDQPQHF. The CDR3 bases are TGTGCCAGCAGTGGGGCCGCTGGAGATCAGCCCCAGCATTTT. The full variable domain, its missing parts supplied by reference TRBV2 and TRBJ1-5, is EPEVTQTPSHQVTQMGQEVILRCVPISNHLYFYWYRQILGQKVEFLVSFYNNEISEKSEIFDDQFSVERPDGSNFTLKIRSTKLEDSAMYFCASSGAAGDQPQHFGDGTRLSIL.

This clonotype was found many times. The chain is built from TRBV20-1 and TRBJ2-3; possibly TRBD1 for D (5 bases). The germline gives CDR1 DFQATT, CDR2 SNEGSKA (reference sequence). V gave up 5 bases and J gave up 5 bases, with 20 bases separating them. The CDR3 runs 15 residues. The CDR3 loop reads CSAYKGQGNRDTQYF. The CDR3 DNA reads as TGCAGTGCTTACAAGGGTCAGGGCAACCGAGATACGCAGTATTTT.

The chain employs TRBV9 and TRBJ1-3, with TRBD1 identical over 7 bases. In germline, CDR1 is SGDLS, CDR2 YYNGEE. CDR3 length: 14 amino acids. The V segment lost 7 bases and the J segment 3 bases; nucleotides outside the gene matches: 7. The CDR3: CASSPTGDGNTIYF. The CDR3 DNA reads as TGTGCCAGCTCCCCAACAGGGGATGGAAACACCATATATTTT. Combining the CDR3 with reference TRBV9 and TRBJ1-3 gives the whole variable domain DSGVTQTPKHLITATGQRVTLRCSPRSGDLSVYWYQQSLDQGLQFLIQYYNGEERAKGNILERFSAQQFPDLHSELNLSSLELGDSALYFCASSPTGDGNTIYFGEGSWLTVV.

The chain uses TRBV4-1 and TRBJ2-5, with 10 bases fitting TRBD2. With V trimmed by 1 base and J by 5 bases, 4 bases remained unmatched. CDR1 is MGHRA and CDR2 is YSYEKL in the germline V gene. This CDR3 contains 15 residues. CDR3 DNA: TGCGCCAGCAGCCAAGGTCTAGCGGGAGTGGAGACCCAGTACTTC. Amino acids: CASSQGLAGVETQYF.

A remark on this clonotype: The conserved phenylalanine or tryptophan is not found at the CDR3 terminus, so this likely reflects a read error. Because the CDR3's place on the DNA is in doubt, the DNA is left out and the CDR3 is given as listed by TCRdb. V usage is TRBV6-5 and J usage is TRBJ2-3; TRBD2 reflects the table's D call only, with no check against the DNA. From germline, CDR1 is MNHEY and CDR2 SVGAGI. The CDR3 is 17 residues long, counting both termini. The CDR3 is CASSYSPRVTHPSTLGM.

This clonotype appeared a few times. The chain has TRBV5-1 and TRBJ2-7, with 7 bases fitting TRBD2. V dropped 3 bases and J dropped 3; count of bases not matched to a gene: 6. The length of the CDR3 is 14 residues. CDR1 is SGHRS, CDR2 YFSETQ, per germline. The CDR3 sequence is CASSSRDYIYEQYF. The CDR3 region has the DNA TGCGCCAGCAGCTCTCGGGACTATATCTACGAGCAGTACTTC. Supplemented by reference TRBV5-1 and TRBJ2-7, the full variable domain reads KAGVTQTPRYLIKTRGQQVTLSCSPISGHRSVSWYQQTPGQGLQFLFEYFSETQRNKGNFPGRFSGRQFSNSRSEMNVSTLELGDSALYLCASSSRDYIYEQYFGPGTRLTVT.

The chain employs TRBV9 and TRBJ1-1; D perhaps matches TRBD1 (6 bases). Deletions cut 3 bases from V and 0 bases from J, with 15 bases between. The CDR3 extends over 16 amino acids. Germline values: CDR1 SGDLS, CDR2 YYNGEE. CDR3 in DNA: TGTGCCAGCAGCGCTCTGGGGGACATAGTGAACACTGAAGCTTTCTTT. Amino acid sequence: CASSALGDIVNTEAFF.

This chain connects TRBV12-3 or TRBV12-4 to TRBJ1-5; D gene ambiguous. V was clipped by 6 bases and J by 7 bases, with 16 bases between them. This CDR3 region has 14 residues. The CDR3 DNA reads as TGTGCCAGCAGGGGTCGGGGTTTACTACAGCCCCAGCATTTT. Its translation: CASRGRGLLQPQHF.

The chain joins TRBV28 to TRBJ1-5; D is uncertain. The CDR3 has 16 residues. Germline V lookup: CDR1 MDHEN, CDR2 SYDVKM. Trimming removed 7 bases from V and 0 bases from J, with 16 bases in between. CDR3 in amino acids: CASIHQNPLSNQPQHF. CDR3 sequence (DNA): TGTGCCAGCATTCATCAGAACCCCCTTAGCAATCAGCCCCAGCATTTT.

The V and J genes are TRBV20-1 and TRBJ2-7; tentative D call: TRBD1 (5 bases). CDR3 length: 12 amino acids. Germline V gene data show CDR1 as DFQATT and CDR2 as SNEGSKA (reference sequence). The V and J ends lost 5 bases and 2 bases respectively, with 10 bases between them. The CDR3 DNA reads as TGCAGTGCTCCAGACAGCGCCTACGAGCAGTACTTC. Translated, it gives CSAPDSAYEQYF.

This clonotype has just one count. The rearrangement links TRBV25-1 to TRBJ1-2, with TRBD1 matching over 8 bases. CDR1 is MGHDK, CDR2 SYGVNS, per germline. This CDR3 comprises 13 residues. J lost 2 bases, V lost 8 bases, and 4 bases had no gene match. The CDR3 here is CASSGQGNYGYTF. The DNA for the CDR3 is TGTGCCAGCTCAGGACAGGGAAACTATGGCTACACCTTC.

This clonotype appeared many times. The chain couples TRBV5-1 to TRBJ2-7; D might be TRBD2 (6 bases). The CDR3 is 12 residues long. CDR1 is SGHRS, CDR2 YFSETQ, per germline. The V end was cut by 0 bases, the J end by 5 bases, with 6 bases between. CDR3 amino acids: CASSLGGDEQYF. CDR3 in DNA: TGCGCCAGCAGCTTGGGGGGGGACGAGCAGTACTTC.

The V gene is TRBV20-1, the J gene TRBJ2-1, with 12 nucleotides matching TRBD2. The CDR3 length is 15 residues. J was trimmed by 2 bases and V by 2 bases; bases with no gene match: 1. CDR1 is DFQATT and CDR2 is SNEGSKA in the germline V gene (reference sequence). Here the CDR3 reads CSARLAGGPYNEQFF. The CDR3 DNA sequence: TGCAGTGCTAGACTAGCGGGAGGGCCCTACAATGAGCAGTTCTTC.

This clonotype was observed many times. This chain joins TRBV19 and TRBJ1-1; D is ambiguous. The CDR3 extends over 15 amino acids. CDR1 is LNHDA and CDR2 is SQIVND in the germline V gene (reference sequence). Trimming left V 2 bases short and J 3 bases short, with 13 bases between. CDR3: CASSITRHSDTEAFF. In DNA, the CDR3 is TGTGCCAGTAGTATAACGAGACACAGTGACACTGAAGCTTTCTTT.